One sample yielded the 10 T cell receptor beta chains listed below, sequenced in a study of blood T cell repertoires in COVID-19 (dated by TCRdb to between 2020 and 2021). The library was built by means of the immunoSEQ multiplex PCR assay. Entries here come from immuneACCESS through TCRdb and include only in-frame sequences with V and J called. Some clones fail to appear in such tables; in the studies checked, an unresolved V gene covers under half of the shortfall, and the cause of the remainder is unknown. The sample profile shows around 170,000 clones; approximately 80% of them were found once. Jointly, the top ten make up 2.5% to 3.5% of the sample. What was sequenced was peripheral blood. The receptor source for this set is a woman aged 60-75 years with acute or convalescent COVID-19.

V is TRBV5-6 and J is TRBJ1-5; D gene unclear. CDR1 is SGHDT and CDR2 is YYEEEE in the germline V gene. Deletions cut 4 bases from V and 7 bases from J, with 9 bases between. The CDR3 has 12 residues. Written as DNA, the CDR3 is TGTGCCAGCAGCCGCCGGGGACAGCCCCAGCATTTT. Translation gives CASSRRGQPQHF.

The J gene is TRBJ1-2, the V gene TRBV2; 9 nucleotides agree with TRBD1. The CDR3 consists of 14 residues. J was trimmed by 2 bases and V by 4 bases; bases with no gene match: 2. CDR1 is SNHLY, CDR2 FYNNEI, per germline. The CDR3 bases are TGTGCCAGCAGTGCAGACAGGGGGAACTATGGCTACACCTTC. Its translation is CASSADRGNYGYTF.

The rearrangement joins TRBV2 to TRBJ1-3; TRBD1 aligns across 7 bases. The CDR3 sequence is 14 residues long. CDR1 SNHLY and CDR2 FYNNEI come from the germline V gene. V shed 6 bases and J 2 bases; nucleotides not matched to a gene: 4. CDR3 in amino acids: CASREGAPGNTIYF. In DNA form, the CDR3 reads TGTGCCAGCAGGGAGGGGGCTCCTGGAAACACCATATATTTT.

The genes are TRBV19 and TRBJ1-2; 9 nucleotides align to TRBD1. After removal of 7 bases from V and 1 base from J, the junction contained 1 base not matched to a gene. Germline loops: CDR1 LNHDA, CDR2 SQIVND (reference sequence). The CDR3 has 13 amino acids. The CDR3 region is CASKGQGNYGYTF. The CDR3, as DNA: TGTGCCAGTAAGGGACAGGGTAACTATGGCTACACCTTC.

The J gene is TRBJ1-1, the V gene TRBV19, with 9 bases lining up with TRBD1. V gave up 4 bases and J gave up 4 bases; unmatched junction bases: 7. Germline CDR1 is LNHDA and CDR2 is SQIVND (reference sequence). CDR3 length: 15 amino acids. The CDR3 nucleotides are TGTGCCAGTAGTACGGTCGGGACAGGGCGCACTGAAGCTTTCTTT. Protein sequence: CASSTVGTGRTEAFF.

This rearrangement joins TRBV28 to TRBJ1-2; 8 positions agree with TRBD1. CDR1 and CDR2 (germline): MDHEN, SYDVKM. The CDR3 runs to 13 residues. V was clipped by 2 bases and J by 5 bases; unmatched bases: 1. CDR3 in DNA: TGTGCCAGCAGTTTAAGGGACAGGTATGGCTACACCTTC. It codes for CASSLRDRYGYTF.

The V and J genes are TRBV7-6 and TRBJ2-3, with TRBD1 identical over 7 bases. J lost 2 bases, V lost 3 bases, and 17 bases had no gene match. The CDR3 extends over 19 amino acids. Per the germline V gene, CDR1 is SGHVS and CDR2 is FNYEAQ. This chain's CDR3 is CASSFPLDPGTDSTDTQYF. The CDR3 nucleotides are TGTGCCAGCAGCTTCCCGTTAGACCCCGGGACAGACTCCACAGATACGCAGTATTTT. The full variable domain, its missing parts supplied by reference TRBV7-6 and TRBJ2-3, is GAGVSQSPRYKVTKRGQDVALRCDPISGHVSLYWYRQALGQGPEFLTYFNYEAQQDKSGLPNDRFSAERPEGSISTLTIQRTEQRDSAMYRCASSFPLDPGTDSTDTQYFGPGTRLTVL.

The chain couples TRBV14 to TRBJ2-7, with a tentative D call TRBD1 (6 bases). With 6 bases removed from V and 2 bases from J, the gap between germline ends came to 14 bases. The V gene's germline CDR1 is SGHDN and CDR2 FVKESK. The CDR3 has 14 residues. The CDR3 DNA reads TGTGCCAGCAGACGCACAGGGCCCGCCTACGAGCAGTACTTC. Its translation: CASRRTGPAYEQYF.

This clone was seen only a few times. The genes are TRBV19 and TRBJ1-1; TRBD1 is a possible D gene (5 bases). The CDR3 loop spans 13 amino acids. V dropped 5 bases and J dropped 1 base, with 8 bases sitting between them. Germline V lookup: CDR1 LNHDA, CDR2 SQIVND (reference sequence). This chain's CDR3 is CASSPRGNTEAFF. The CDR3 DNA follows: TGTGCCAGTAGTCCTAGGGGGAACACTGAAGCTTTCTTT.

CDR3 bases: TGTGCCACCAGCAGAGTGTCGCAGGGGACTGAAGCTTTCTTT. Its protein is CATSRVSQGTEAFF. The chain employs TRBV15 and TRBJ1-1; TRBD1 is a possible D gene (6 bases). V lost 1 base, J lost 5 bases, and 11 bases lay in between. The CDR3 is made up of 14 amino acids. In germline, CDR1 is LNHNV, CDR2 YYDKDF (reference sequence).